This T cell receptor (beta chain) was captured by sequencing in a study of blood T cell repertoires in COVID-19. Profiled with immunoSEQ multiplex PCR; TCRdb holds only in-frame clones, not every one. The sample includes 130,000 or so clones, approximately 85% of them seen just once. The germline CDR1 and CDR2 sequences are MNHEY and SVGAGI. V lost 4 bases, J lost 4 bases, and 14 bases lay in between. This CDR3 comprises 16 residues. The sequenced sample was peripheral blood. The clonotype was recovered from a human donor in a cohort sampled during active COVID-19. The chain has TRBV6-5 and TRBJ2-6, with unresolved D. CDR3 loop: CASSSPTQVGANVLTF. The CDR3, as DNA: TGTGCCAGCAGTTCCCCCACCCAGGTCGGGGCCAACGTCCTGACTTTC.